These T cell receptor beta chains were read from a single sample in a study of lymphopenia after photon versus proton radiotherapy. Measured with immunoSEQ multiplex PCR; TCRdb has only the in-frame clones, and not every one. Of roughly 76,000 clones in the sample, under 95% are singletons; the top ten hold around 2.2%. Sequencing was performed on peripheral blood, taken from a patient treated with photon-based radiotherapy. The receptors here all came from a woman between 35 and 50 years old with cholangiocarcinoma. Both conserved end residues are part of each CDR3. Only some rows state a clone size, as once, few, many or a class for expanded clones.

abundance,j_gene,v_gene,CDR3aa
-,TRBJ2-7,TRBV6-1,CASSEWGQGAGEQYF
-,TRBJ2-5,TRBV28,CASSLWGGRETQYF
-,TRBJ1-1,TRBV27,CASSFRGGEAFF
-,TRBJ1-1,TRBV10-2,CASSESERFGWAFF
-,TRBJ1-1,TRBV18,CASRRRDTEAFF
-,TRBJ2-7,TRBV15,CATSRDGGYEQYF
-,TRBJ1-2,TRBV12-1,CASTSRGVYGYTF
-,TRBJ2-7,TRBV7-2,CASSLWAAAGGAHEQYF
once,TRBJ1-1,TRBV18,CASSVNGYTEAFF
-,TRBJ2-7,TRBV5-4,CASSQGQGTSYEQYF
-,TRBJ1-5,TRBV28,CASQRPLTGTQPQHF
-,TRBJ1-3,TRBV30,CAWSVLGPSGNTIYF
-,TRBJ2-2,TRBV6-1,CASSEGTPDVGELFF
-,TRBJ2-5,TRBV7-9,CASSLPIGTGGRSETQYF
-,TRBJ2-2,TRBV7-2,CASTLVSGSRYTGELFF
-,TRBJ1-2,TRBV28,CASSLGGGGDSYGYTF
-,TRBJ2-7,TRBV11-3,CASSLVRGSEQYF
-,TRBJ2-1,TRBV7-2,CASSLGGVAYNEQFF
-,TRBJ2-5,TRBV28,CASSRQRLQETQYF
-,TRBJ1-6,TRBV18,CASSSNRAGDNSPLHF
-,TRBJ1-1,TRBV29-1,CSGQDGDTEAFF
-,TRBJ2-2,TRBV18,CASSPRRLANTGELFF
-,TRBJ1-3,TRBV4-1,CASSQDGGANSGNTIYF